The T cell receptor (beta chain) described here comes from a study of T cells in Graves' hyperthyroidism and ophthalmopathy. General study results and limits: Expanded thyroid clonotypes (above 0.001) were mostly also found in blood. Ophthalmopathy was predicted by the model a median of about 6.7 months ahead of onset.

About this clonotype: Its antigen remains unidentified.

TCR beta CDR3 regions were amplified from RNA transcripts. The HTBI primer set was used in a first-round RT-PCR of the TCR CDR3. In TCRdb, the multiplex PCR reads were re-called with MiXCR into one record per CDR3 protein. The table has about 640,000 distinct CDR3 sequences, under 25% seen once; the top ten hold 34%. V shed 1 base and J 8 bases; nucleotides not matched to a gene: 2. This CDR3 has 13 residues. CDR1 is SGHAT and CDR2 is FQNNGV in the germline V gene. The sequenced material came from blood. The chain links TRBV11-2 to TRBJ2-7, with 10 bases fitting TRBD2. The TCR sequence derives from a man aged 25-45 years with Graves' ophthalmopathy. CDR3 sequence reads: CASSLVAGGQQYF. The CDR3 region has the DNA TGTGCCAGCAGCTTAGTAGCGGGAGGCCAGCAGTACTTC. The full variable domain, completed using reference TRBV11-2 and TRBJ2-7, is EAGVAQSPRYKIIEKRQSVAFWCNPISGHATLYWYQQILGQGPKLLIQFQNNGVVDDSQLPKDRFSAERLKGVDSTLKIQPAKLEDSAVYLCASSLVAGGQQYFGPGTRLTVT.